This TCR beta chain was recovered during a study of T cell changes during pregnancy in multiple sclerosis. Germline V lookup: CDR1 MGHRA, CDR2 YSYEKL. The CDR3 loop spans 12 amino acids. The V end was cut by 3 bases, the J end by 3 bases, with 5 bases between. Profiled with immunoSEQ multiplex PCR; TCRdb holds only in-frame clones, not every one. Here the sample spans around 61,000 clones, more than 75% being singletons. The sequenced material came from peripheral blood from another person, used as feeder cells. This TCR was recovered from a human donor whose cells served as feeder cells for cultures in a pregnancy study. The rearrangement joins TRBV4-1 to TRBJ1-2, with D unresolved. CDR3 protein: CASSQGHYGYTF. CDR3 DNA sequence: TGCGCCAGCAGCCAGGGCCACTATGGCTACACCTTC.